The entry below gives a single T cell receptor beta chain sequence along with its context. What it recognizes is unknown. This CDR3 has 16 residues. The trim removed 6 bases at V and 4 bases at J, leaving 12 bases unmatched. Germline V gives CDR1 LNHDA, CDR2 SQIVND (reference sequence). The source of the sample is a study of T cell responses to AZD1222 COVID-19 vaccine. Study-level results: Clonal diversity was possibly underestimated, and white British individuals and females predominated among donors.

Some clones are missing from TCRdb's copy, which holds only in-frame ones; the method was immunoSEQ multiplex PCR. This sample has about 130,000 clones, with 88% found just once. The sample here was peripheral blood, taken 28 days after the second AZD1222 dose. The chain carries TRBV19 and TRBJ2-3; TRBD1 matches 8 bases. The TCR sequence derives from an adult who received the AZD1222 COVID-19 vaccine. CDR3 loop: CASRVEGQGNSDTQYF. DNA for the CDR3: TGTGCCAGTAGGGTGGAAGGACAGGGAAATTCAGATACGCAGTATTTT.